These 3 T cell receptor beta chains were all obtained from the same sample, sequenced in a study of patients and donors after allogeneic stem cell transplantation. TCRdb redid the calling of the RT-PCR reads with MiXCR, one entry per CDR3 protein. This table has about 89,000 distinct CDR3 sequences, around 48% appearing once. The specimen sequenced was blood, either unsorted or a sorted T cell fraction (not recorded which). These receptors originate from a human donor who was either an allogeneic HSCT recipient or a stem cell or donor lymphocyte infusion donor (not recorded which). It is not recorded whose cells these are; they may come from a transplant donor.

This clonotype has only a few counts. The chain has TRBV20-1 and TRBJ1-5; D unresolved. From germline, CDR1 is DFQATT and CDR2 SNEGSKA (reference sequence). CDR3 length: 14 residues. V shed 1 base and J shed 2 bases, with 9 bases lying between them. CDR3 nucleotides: TGCAGTGCTAGAGTTCTTTCGGGCAATCAGCCCCAGCATTTT. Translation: CSARVLSGNQPQHF.

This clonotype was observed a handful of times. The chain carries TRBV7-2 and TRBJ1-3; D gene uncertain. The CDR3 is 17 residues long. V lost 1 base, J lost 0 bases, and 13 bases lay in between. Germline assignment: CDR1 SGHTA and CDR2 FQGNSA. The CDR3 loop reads CASSLGIGRISGNTIYF. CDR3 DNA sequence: TGTGCCAGCAGCTTAGGCATCGGACGTATCTCTGGAAACACCATATATTTT.

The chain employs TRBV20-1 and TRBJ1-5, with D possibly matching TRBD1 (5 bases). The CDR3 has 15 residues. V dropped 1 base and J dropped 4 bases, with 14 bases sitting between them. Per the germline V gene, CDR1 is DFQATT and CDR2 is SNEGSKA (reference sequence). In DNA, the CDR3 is TGCAGTGCTAGAGGGTACAGGTTAAATAATCAGCCCCAGCATTTT. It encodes CSARGYRLNNQPQHF.